These 9 T cell receptor beta chains were sequenced from one sample in a study of cytomegalovirus exposure and HLA in healthy donors. 60 Vbeta and 13 Jbeta primers were used in PCR. Sequencing used immunoSEQ multiplex PCR; TCRdb keeps in-frame clones, though not all of them. The data hold about 160,000 clones, with roughly 70% observed a single time. Sequencing was done on a sample of PBMCs. The source of these receptors is a man aged 35-49 years in good health and CMV-seropositive.

This chain joins TRBV9 and TRBJ2-3; possibly TRBD1 for D (5 bases). Trimming pared 3 bases from V and 0 bases from J, leaving 8 bases between. This CDR3 spans 14 amino acids. Germline V gives CDR1 SGDLS, CDR2 YYNGEE. The CDR3 nucleotides read TGTGCCAGCAGCGCCAGACAGAGCACAGATACGCAGTATTTT. It codes for CASSARQSTDTQYF.

On this clone: Other DNA sequences within the sample encode an identical CDR3. The V and J genes are TRBV7-9 and TRBJ1-1, with D maybe TRBD1 (6 bases). Trimming pared 0 bases from V and 2 bases from J, leaving 7 bases between. The CDR3 extends over 14 amino acids. Per the germline V gene, CDR1 is SEHNR and CDR2 is FQNEAQ (reference sequence). CDR3 in DNA: TGTGCCAGCAGCTTAGCAGGGGGAAACACTGAAGCTTTCTTT. It codes for CASSLAGGNTEAFF.

J is TRBJ1-4 and V is TRBV6-1, with D unclear. Between the trimmed V and J ends, which lost 4 bases and 0 bases, there was a span of 6 bases. There are 14 residues in the CDR3. Per germline, CDR1 MNHNS and CDR2 SASEGT. CDR3 amino acids: CASSVSATNEKLFF. CDR3 DNA sequence: TGTGCCAGCAGTGTATCAGCAACTAATGAAAAACTGTTTTTT.

The J gene is TRBJ2-5, the V gene TRBV5-4; 9 bases fit TRBD1. The CDR3 totals 13 residues. Germline V gene lookup returns CDR1 SGHNT and CDR2 YYREEE (reference sequence). With V trimmed by 2 bases and J by 5 bases, 1 base remained unmatched. DNA of the CDR3: TGTGCCAGCAGCTTTGGGACAGGGGAGACCCAGTACTTC. Translating gives CASSFGTGETQYF. The entire variable domain, with the rest obtained from reference TRBV5-4 and TRBJ2-5, is as follows: ETGVTQSPTHLIKTRGQQVTLRCSSQSGHNTVSWYQQALGQGPQFIFQYYREEENGRGNFPPRFSGLQFPNYSSELNVNALELDDSALYLCASSFGTGETQYFGPGTRLLVL.

The rearrangement joins TRBV6-1 to TRBJ2-7; the D gene is possibly TRBD1 (6 bases). The V end lost 4 bases, the J end lost 0 bases, and 13 bases lay between the germline ends. Germline V gives CDR1 MNHNS, CDR2 SASEGT. The CDR3 covers 15 residues. This CDR3 is CASSAPSGVSYEQYF. The CDR3 nucleotides read TGTGCCAGCAGTGCCCCTTCAGGGGTCTCCTACGAGCAGTACTTC.

Details on this clone: At one boundary the junction diverges from the germline segment, which might be a read error. The chain recombines TRBV7-2 with TRBJ1-1; D unclear. CDR1 is SGHTA, CDR2 FQGNSA, per germline. The CDR3 sequence is 15 residues long. CDR3 sequence (DNA): TGTGTCAGCAGCTTAGGAGGCCAGCCAAACACTGAAGCTTTCTTT. Translating it yields CVSSLGGQPNTEAFF.

The chain has TRBV15 and TRBJ1-2; 7 bases line up with TRBD1. CDR3 size: 13 residues. The germline V gene encodes CDR1 LNHNV and CDR2 YYDKDF (reference sequence). Trimming removed 6 bases from V and 4 bases from J; junction bases left unmatched: 5. The CDR3 DNA reads as TGTGCCACCAGTTCAGGGGACAGCTATGGCTACACCTTC. Translation: CATSSGDSYGYTF.

The gene calls are TRBV30 and TRBJ2-5; 8 bases agree with TRBD1. The DNA end favors TRBJ2-7, so the J call may be wrong. The CDR3 is 13 amino acids. From germline, CDR1 is GTSNPN and CDR2 SVGIG (reference sequence). The CDR3 loop is CAWSRQGAHEQYF. The CDR3 nucleotides are TGTGCCTGGAGTCGGCAGGGGGCCCACGAGCAGTACTTC.

The genes are TRBV4-1 and TRBJ1-1; tentative D call: TRBD1 (5 bases). CDR1 is MGHRA, CDR2 YSYEKL, per germline. V shed 0 bases and J shed 0 bases, with 14 bases lying between them. The CDR3 sequence is 17 residues long. CDR3 nucleotides: TGCGCCAGCAGCCAAGAGGGGCGGAAGATGATGAACACTGAAGCTTTCTTT. It specifies CASSQEGRKMMNTEAFF.